This T cell receptor beta chain was obtained from a study of control samples from healthy donors and cancer patients. Germline loops: CDR1 LNHDA, CDR2 SQIVND (reference sequence). Between the trimmed V and J ends, which lost 10 bases and 4 bases, there was a span of 16 bases. The CDR3 spans 13 residues. Method: immunoSEQ multiplex PCR; TCRdb's copy keeps in-frame clones and lacks some. The sample holds tens of thousands of clones, less than 90% seen once. The sequenced material came from blood. The chain carries TRBV19 and TRBJ1-2; perhaps TRBD1 as D (6 bases). The clonotype comes from a woman in her seventies in good health. The CDR3, as DNA: TGTGCCACCCAGCCGGACAGAGGCTATGGCTACACCTTC. Its protein product is CATQPDRGYGYTF.